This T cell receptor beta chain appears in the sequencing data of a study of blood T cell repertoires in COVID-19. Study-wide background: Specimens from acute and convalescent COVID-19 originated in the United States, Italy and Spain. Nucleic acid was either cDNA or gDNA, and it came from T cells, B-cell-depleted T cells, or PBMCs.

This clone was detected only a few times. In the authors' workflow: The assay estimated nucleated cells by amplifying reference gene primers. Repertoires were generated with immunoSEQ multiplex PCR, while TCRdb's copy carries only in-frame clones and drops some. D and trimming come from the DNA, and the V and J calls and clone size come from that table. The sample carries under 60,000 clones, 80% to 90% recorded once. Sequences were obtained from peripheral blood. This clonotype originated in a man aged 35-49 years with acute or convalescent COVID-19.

The DNA of the CDR3 is TGTGCCAGCAGCCTCGGGGGTCGGAGCGAGCAGTACTTC. This encodes CASSLGGRSEQYF. This rearrangement joins TRBV5-8 to TRBJ2-7; maybe TRBD2 (6 bases). The CDR3 contains 13 residues. The germline V gene has CDR1 SGHTS and CDR2 YDEGEE. The germline V and J ends were trimmed by 4 bases and 6 bases, with 14 bases remaining between them. Complete variable domain (other parts from reference TRBV5-8 and TRBJ2-7): EAGVTQSPTHLIKTRGQQATLRCSPISGHTSVYWYQQALGLGLQFLLWYDEGEERNRGNFPPRFSGRQFPNYSSELNVNALELEDSALYLCASSLGGRSEQYFGPGTRLTVT.